This is a list of T cell receptor beta chains from one sample in a study of identical twins. MiXCR was run by TCRdb on the 5' RACE reads, yielding one entry per CDR3 protein. The table shows some 760,000 distinct CDR3 sequences, with 15% to 20% occurring only once. These data were also filed under a second study, of T cells expressing NK-cell markers.

The sample consisted of PBMCs. Receptors were obtained from a woman between 18 and 29 years old in good health. Both conserved end residues are part of each CDR3. The order of the fields is CDR3 DNA, CDR3 protein, D gene, J gene, clone size, V gene. A D gene is named only where the DNA matches it firmly. A clone size is listed for some rows: how often the clone was seen (once, few, many), or a class if it is expanded.

cdr3_nt: TGTGCCAGCAGCCCTCCCCTGGCGGGGCTACTCTCCTACGAGCAGTACTTC; cdr3_aa: CASSPPLAGLLSYEQYF; d_call: NA; j_call: TRBJ2-7; clone_size: few; v_call: TRBV7-9
cdr3_nt: TGTGCCAGCAGTTACCCCACCACAGATACGCAGTATTTT; cdr3_aa: CASSYPTTDTQYF; d_call: NA; j_call: TRBJ2-3; clone_size: NA; v_call: TRBV6-5
cdr3_nt: TGTGCCAGCAGTAAGACCGGGACACCGGGCGCCTTCTTC; cdr3_aa: CASSKTGTPGAFF; d_call: NA; j_call: TRBJ2-1; clone_size: NA; v_call: TRBV12-3/TRBV12-4
cdr3_nt: TGTGCCAGCAGTTACGGAGTGGGAGGGCCGGGAGAGACCCAGTACTTC; cdr3_aa: CASSYGVGGPGETQYF; d_call: TRBD2; j_call: TRBJ2-5; clone_size: few; v_call: TRBV6-5
cdr3_nt: TGTGCCAGCAGCCAAACCCGGTGGAACAGGCGATACAATGAGCAGTTCTTC; cdr3_aa: CASSQTRWNRRYNEQFF; d_call: NA; j_call: TRBJ2-1; clone_size: few; v_call: TRBV14
cdr3_nt: TGCAGTGCTAGAACAGGGGGTGGAGGCGTCCACGAGCAGTACTTC; cdr3_aa: CSARTGGGGVHEQYF; d_call: TRBD1; j_call: TRBJ2-7; clone_size: NA; v_call: TRBV20-1
cdr3_nt: TGTGCCAGCAGTTTCCTAGCGGGAGTACTGGATGAGCAGTTCTTC; cdr3_aa: CASSFLAGVLDEQFF; d_call: TRBD2; j_call: TRBJ2-1; clone_size: NA; v_call: TRBV12-3/TRBV12-4
cdr3_nt: TGTGCCAGCAGCCGAGCTACAGGGTATGGGGAGCAGTACTTC; cdr3_aa: CASSRATGYGEQYF; d_call: NA; j_call: TRBJ2-7; clone_size: NA; v_call: TRBV11-2
cdr3_nt: TGCAGTGCTATCCCTTTAGGGGACCGCCCAGAGACCCAGTACTTC; cdr3_aa: CSAIPLGDRPETQYF; d_call: NA; j_call: TRBJ2-5; clone_size: NA; v_call: TRBV20-1
cdr3_nt: TGTGCCAGCAGGCCGGACGGTCCCCGGGAAAAACTGTTTTTT; cdr3_aa: CASRPDGPREKLFF; d_call: NA; j_call: TRBJ1-4; clone_size: NA; v_call: TRBV6-2/TRBV6-3
cdr3_nt: TGTGCCAGCAGCCTCGGACAGGGCGGAACCTACAATGAGCAGTTCTTC; cdr3_aa: CASSLGQGGTYNEQFF; d_call: TRBD1; j_call: TRBJ2-1; clone_size: NA; v_call: TRBV11-2
cdr3_nt: TGCAGCGTTGAAGAAAACCAGGGCAATGAGCAGTTCTTC; cdr3_aa: CSVEENQGNEQFF; d_call: NA; j_call: TRBJ2-1; clone_size: NA; v_call: TRBV29-1
cdr3_nt: TGTGCCAGCAGTTTAAGAGTACCAAATTCACCCCTCCACTTT; cdr3_aa: CASSLRVPNSPLHF; d_call: NA; j_call: TRBJ1-6; clone_size: few; v_call: TRBV12-3/TRBV12-4
cdr3_nt: TGTGCCAGCTTAATAAGGCAGGGGGGCACCGGGGAGCTGTTTTTT; cdr3_aa: CASLIRQGGTGELFF; d_call: NA; j_call: TRBJ2-2; clone_size: few; v_call: TRBV6-1
cdr3_nt: TGCAGTGCTAGAAAGCCGGGACAGGGGTGGAGCGAGCAGTTCTTC; cdr3_aa: CSARKPGQGWSEQFF; d_call: TRBD1; j_call: TRBJ2-1; clone_size: NA; v_call: TRBV20-1
cdr3_nt: TGTGCCAGCAGGTCTAGCGGGAGTCCGTTTAATGAGCAGTTCTTC; cdr3_aa: CASRSSGSPFNEQFF; d_call: TRBD2; j_call: TRBJ2-1; clone_size: NA; v_call: TRBV6-1
cdr3_nt: TGTGCCAGCAGTTCCGGGCGAGGCTACACCTTC; cdr3_aa: CASSSGRGYTF; d_call: NA; j_call: TRBJ1-2; clone_size: many; v_call: TRBV12-3/TRBV12-4
cdr3_nt: TGCAGTGCTAGCGTCCGGGACAGGTTCACAGATACGCAGTATTTT; cdr3_aa: CSASVRDRFTDTQYF; d_call: TRBD1; j_call: TRBJ2-3; clone_size: NA; v_call: TRBV20-1
cdr3_nt: TGTGCCAGCAGTTTAAAGGCTTATTCACCCCTCCACTTT; cdr3_aa: CASSLKAYSPLHF; d_call: NA; j_call: TRBJ1-6; clone_size: few; v_call: TRBV12-3/TRBV12-4
cdr3_nt: TGCAGCAAATCCGGGACAGGGGCGAGCTCCTACAATGAGCAGTTCTTC; cdr3_aa: CSKSGTGASSYNEQFF; d_call: TRBD1; j_call: TRBJ2-1; clone_size: NA; v_call: TRBV20-1
cdr3_nt: TGCGCCAGCAGCCAAGATTCGAGGGATGGCTACACCTTC; cdr3_aa: CASSQDSRDGYTF; d_call: NA; j_call: TRBJ1-2; clone_size: few; v_call: TRBV4-3
cdr3_nt: TGTGCCAGCAAAGGGGTGGGAGAGACCCAGTACTTC; cdr3_aa: CASKGVGETQYF; d_call: NA; j_call: TRBJ2-5; clone_size: NA; v_call: TRBV11-2
cdr3_nt: TGTGCCAGCAGCGGTCGGGAGGGTCATGAGCAGTTCTTC; cdr3_aa: CASSGREGHEQFF; d_call: TRBD2; j_call: TRBJ2-1; clone_size: few; v_call: TRBV6-2/TRBV6-3
cdr3_nt: TGTGCCAGCTGCCCAGCGGGGGGTTACAATGAGCAGTTCTTC; cdr3_aa: CASCPAGGYNEQFF; d_call: TRBD2; j_call: TRBJ2-1; clone_size: once; v_call: TRBV7-6
cdr3_nt: TGCGCCAGCAGCAGAGGGGACAGCTCTGGAAACACCATATATTTT; cdr3_aa: CASSRGDSSGNTIYF; d_call: TRBD1; j_call: TRBJ1-3; clone_size: NA; v_call: TRBV5-1
cdr3_nt: TGTGCCAGCAGCTTAGACGTGGGGAGCACAGATACGCAGTATTTT; cdr3_aa: CASSLDVGSTDTQYF; d_call: NA; j_call: TRBJ2-3; clone_size: NA; v_call: TRBV7-8
cdr3_nt: TGTGCCAGCAGCCCTCGGACAGGAGTAGATGGCTACACCTTC; cdr3_aa: CASSPRTGVDGYTF; d_call: TRBD1; j_call: TRBJ1-2; clone_size: NA; v_call: TRBV7-9
cdr3_nt: TGCAGTGCTAGAGATGGACTGACCTGGGGGGAGCAGTTCTTC; cdr3_aa: CSARDGLTWGEQFF; d_call: NA; j_call: TRBJ2-1; clone_size: NA; v_call: TRBV20-1